This T cell receptor beta chain was identified in a study of cytomegalovirus exposure and HLA in healthy donors. Study-level information: In a later analysis, it was reported that the 90 to 150 validation repertoires had been produced on the same platform as the 690 or so repertoires belonging to the first cohort.

Unmatched junction bases numbered 6, after V lost 2 bases and J lost 7 bases. CDR1 is KGHSH, CDR2 LQKENI, per germline. This CDR3 is 15 amino acids long. As concerns this clone: Its antigen is not known.

The donors were members of the validation cohort, which comprised 120 subjects and was separate from the first cohort of 666 subjects. Study findings and constraints: Reports described diagnosis of cytomegalovirus status by the classifier as highly specific and sensitive. According to a later analysis, TCR clusters from the first cohort tended to co-occur in the 100 to 150 validation repertoires.

Measured with immunoSEQ multiplex PCR; TCRdb has only the in-frame clones, and not every one. The sample includes over 110,000 clones, about 88% of them seen just once. The chain has TRBV18 and TRBJ1-2, with 11 bases fitting TRBD1. The sequenced sample consisted of PBMCs. This receptor was obtained from a man aged 18 to 29 in good health and CMV-seropositive. This chain's CDR3 is CASSPFRTGGGGYTF. For the CDR3, the DNA is TGTGCCAGCTCACCATTCCGGACAGGGGGCGGTGGCTACACCTTC.